This TCR beta chain came from a study of preoperative IRX-2 immunotherapy in early breast cancer. J lost 5 bases, V lost 6 bases, and 11 bases had no gene match. The CDR3 runs to 15 residues. In germline, CDR1 is MDHEN, CDR2 SYDVKM. The table came from immunoSEQ multiplex PCR; TCRdb's copy has only in-frame clones and leaves some out. The sample has about 89,000 clones, roughly 88% seen once; the top ten hold about 2.1%. Treatment described: preoperative locoregional IRX-2 cytokine immunotherapy. The source is a human donor with breast cancer. The V and J genes are TRBV28 and TRBJ2-5, with 8 bases that match TRBD2. Sequences were derived from tumor tissue, sampled after IRX-2 immunotherapy. The CDR3 bases are TGTGCCAGCAGCACGGCCGGGACTAGTAGGGAGACCCAGTACTTC. The encoded protein is CASSTAGTSRETQYF.